The T cell receptor beta chain under discussion was sequenced for a study of blood T cells in healthy people across ages. Per the germline V gene, CDR1 is SGHAT and CDR2 is FQNNGV. The CDR3 runs to 13 residues. Trimming left V 0 bases short and J 6 bases short, with 6 bases between. Next came a second PCR, run for about 7 to 12 cycles, which used a sample-barcoded 5' primer along with a J-beta primer mix. TCRdb reanalysed the 5' RACE reads using MiXCR and keeps one entry per CDR3 protein. The table shows under 700,000 distinct CDR3 sequences, with less than 25% occurring only once. This clonotype was counted only a few times. This same sample was also taken into another study, of T cells of mothers and their children.

Sequenced sample: blood. The receptor comes from a boy between 10 and 17 years old in good health. The V call is TRBV11-2, the J call TRBJ2-1; D remains ambiguous. CDR3 nucleotides: TGTGCCAGCAGCTTAGAAACCACCAATGAGCAGTTCTTC. Its translation: CASSLETTNEQFF.